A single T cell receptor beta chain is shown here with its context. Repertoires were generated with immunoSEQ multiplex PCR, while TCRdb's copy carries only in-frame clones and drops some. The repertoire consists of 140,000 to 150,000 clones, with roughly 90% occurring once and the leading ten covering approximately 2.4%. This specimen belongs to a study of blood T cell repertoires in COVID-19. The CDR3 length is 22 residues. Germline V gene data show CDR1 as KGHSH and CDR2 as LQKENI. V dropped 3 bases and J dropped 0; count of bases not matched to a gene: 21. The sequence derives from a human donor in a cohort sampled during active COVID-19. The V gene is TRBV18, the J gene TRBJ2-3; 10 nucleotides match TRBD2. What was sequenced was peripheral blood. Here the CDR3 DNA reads TGTGCCAGCTCACCCCTCAGCCCGGGACTAGCGCCCTATCCGTATAGCACAGATACGCAGTATTTT. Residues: CASSPLSPGLAPYPYSTDTQYF.